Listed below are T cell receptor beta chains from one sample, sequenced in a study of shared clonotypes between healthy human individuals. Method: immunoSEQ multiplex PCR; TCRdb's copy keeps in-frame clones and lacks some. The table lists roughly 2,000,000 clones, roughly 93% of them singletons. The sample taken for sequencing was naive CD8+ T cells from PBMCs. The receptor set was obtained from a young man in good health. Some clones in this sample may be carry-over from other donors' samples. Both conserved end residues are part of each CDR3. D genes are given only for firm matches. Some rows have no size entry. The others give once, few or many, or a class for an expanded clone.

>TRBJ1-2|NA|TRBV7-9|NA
CASSWGTRSYTF
TGTGCCAGCAGCTGGGGAACAAGGAGCTACACCTTC
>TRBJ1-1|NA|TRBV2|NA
CASSHGRMEAFF
TGTGCCAGCAGTCACGGACGGATGGAAGCTTTCTTT
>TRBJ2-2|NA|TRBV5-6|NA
CASSLGQNTGELFF
TGTGCCAGCAGCTTGGGACAGAACACCGGGGAGCTGTTTTTT
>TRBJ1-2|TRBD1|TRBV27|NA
CASSISGGPFSYGYTF
TGTGCCAGCAGCATATCAGGGGGCCCCTTTTCCTATGGCTACACCTTC
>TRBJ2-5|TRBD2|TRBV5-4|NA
CASSLRGLAEETQYF
TGTGCCAGCAGCTTGAGAGGACTAGCGGAAGAGACCCAGTACTTC
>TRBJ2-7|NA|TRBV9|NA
CASSVQDTRLDEQYF
TGTGCCAGCAGCGTACAAGATACCCGATTGGACGAGCAGTACTTC
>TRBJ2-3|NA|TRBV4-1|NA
CASSQVSPDTQYF
TGCGCCAGCAGCCAAGTTTCACCTGATACGCAGTATTTT
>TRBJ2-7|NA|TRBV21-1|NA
CASSKKRRQGNYEQYF
TGTGCCAGCAGCAAAAAACGACGGCAGGGTAACTACGAGCAGTACTTC
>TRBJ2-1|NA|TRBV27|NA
CASSLGQTEQFF
TGTGCCAGCAGTTTAGGACAGACCGAGCAGTTCTTC
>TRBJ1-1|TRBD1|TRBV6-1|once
CASRIRDRGNTEAFF
TGTGCCAGCAGGATCCGGGACAGAGGAAACACTGAAGCTTTCTTT
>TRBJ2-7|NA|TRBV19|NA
CASSIMFGGLEQYF
TGTGCCAGTAGTATTATGTTCGGCGGGCTGGAGCAGTACTTC
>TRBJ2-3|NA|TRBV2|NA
CASSERGGVTDTQYF
TGTGCCAGCAGTGAGAGGGGGGGAGTCACAGATACGCAGTATTTT
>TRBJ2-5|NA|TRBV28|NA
CASSVATGTIQETQYF
TGTGCCAGCAGTGTTGCCACCGGGACCATCCAAGAGACCCAGTACTTC
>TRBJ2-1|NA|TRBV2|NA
CASSEAGGASSDEQFF
TGTGCCAGCAGTGAAGCGGGCGGGGCTAGCTCAGATGAGCAGTTCTTC
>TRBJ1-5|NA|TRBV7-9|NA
CASSLDSSNQPQHF
TGTGCCAGCAGCTTAGACAGTAGCAATCAGCCCCAGCATTTT
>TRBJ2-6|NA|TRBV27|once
CASSGDNDGASGANVLTF
TGTGCCAGCAGTGGAGATAACGACGGGGCCTCTGGGGCCAACGTCCTGACTTTC
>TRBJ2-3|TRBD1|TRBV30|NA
CACEDPGQGNTDTQYF
TGTGCCTGCGAAGATCCGGGACAGGGGAACACAGATACGCAGTATTTT
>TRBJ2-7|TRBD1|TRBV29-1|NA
CSARGTGPYEQYF
TGCAGCGCCAGGGGGACAGGGCCCTACGAGCAGTACTTC
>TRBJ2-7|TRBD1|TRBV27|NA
CASSASGTGSEQYF
TGTGCCAGCAGTGCCAGCGGGACAGGGTCCGAGCAGTACTTC
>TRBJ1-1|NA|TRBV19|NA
CASSTWTALSQAFF
TGTGCCAGTAGTACCTGGACCGCCCTAAGCCAAGCTTTCTTT
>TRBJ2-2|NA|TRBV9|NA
CASSVSVSAGTNTGELFF
TGTGCCAGCAGCGTATCCGTTTCGGCGGGAACGAACACCGGGGAGCTGTTTTTT
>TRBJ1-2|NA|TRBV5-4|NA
CASSLDRLNYGYTF
TGTGCCAGCAGCCTCGACAGGCTCAACTATGGCTACACCTTC
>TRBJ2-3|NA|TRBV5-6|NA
CASSPEGVGGSDTQYF
TGTGCCAGCAGCCCCGAGGGAGTAGGCGGTTCAGATACGCAGTATTTT
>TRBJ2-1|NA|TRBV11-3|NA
CASSLTSGNYNEQFF
TGTGCCAGCAGCTTGACCAGCGGAAACTACAATGAGCAGTTCTTC
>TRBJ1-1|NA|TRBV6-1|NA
CATLFVGTEAFF
TGTGCCACCCTCTTCGTCGGGACCGAAGCTTTCTTT
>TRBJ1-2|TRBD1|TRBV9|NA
CASSVGGQGFNGYTF
TGTGCCAGCAGCGTAGGCGGACAGGGATTCAATGGCTACACCTTC
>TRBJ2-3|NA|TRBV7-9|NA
CASSLVRNTDTQYF
TGTGCCAGCAGCTTAGTACGTAACACAGATACGCAGTATTTT
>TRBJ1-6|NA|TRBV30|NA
CAWRHVEGRNSPLHF
TGTGCCTGGAGGCACGTAGAGGGTCGGAATTCACCCCTCCACTTT
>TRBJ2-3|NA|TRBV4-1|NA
CASSQFYPGRSLADTQYF
TGCGCCAGCAGCCAATTTTATCCGGGACGGAGCCTCGCAGATACGCAGTATTTT
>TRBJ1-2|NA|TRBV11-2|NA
CASSLGRLYGYTF
TGTGCCAGCAGCTTGGGGCGGCTCTATGGCTACACCTTC
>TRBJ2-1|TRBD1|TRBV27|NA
CASSPVDRSGDEQFF
TGTGCCAGCAGTCCCGTGGACAGGTCAGGCGATGAGCAGTTCTTC
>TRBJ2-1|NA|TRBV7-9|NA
CASSTGSYNEQFF
TGTGCCAGCAGCACAGGCTCCTACAATGAGCAGTTCTTC
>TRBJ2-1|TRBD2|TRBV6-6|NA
CASRHTGLVEDEQFF
TGTGCCAGCAGGCACACGGGACTAGTCGAGGATGAGCAGTTCTTC
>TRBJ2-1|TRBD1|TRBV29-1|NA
CSVPGTGVYNEQFF
TGCAGCGTTCCCGGGACAGGGGTTTACAATGAGCAGTTCTTC
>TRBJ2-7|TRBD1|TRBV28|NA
CASSLDQGVYEQYF
TGTGCCAGCAGTTTGGATCAGGGGGTCTACGAGCAGTACTTC
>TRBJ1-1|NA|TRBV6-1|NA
CASSHRLEGAEAFF
TGTGCCAGCAGTCATCGTTTAGAGGGGGCTGAAGCTTTCTTT
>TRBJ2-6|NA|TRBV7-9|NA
CASSFTGSGANVLTF
TGTGCCAGCAGCTTCACAGGCTCTGGGGCCAACGTCCTGACTTTC
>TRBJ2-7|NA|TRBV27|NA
CASSLSYPYEQYF
TGTGCCAGCAGTTTATCTTACCCTTACGAGCAGTACTTC
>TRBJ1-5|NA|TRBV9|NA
CASSVVAVGEIGQPQHF
TGTGCCAGCAGCGTAGTAGCTGTTGGGGAAATTGGTCAGCCCCAGCATTTT
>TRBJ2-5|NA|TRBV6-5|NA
CASSWTDPPETQYF
TGTGCCAGCAGTTGGACCGACCCCCCGGAGACCCAGTACTTC
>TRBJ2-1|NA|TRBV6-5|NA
CASRARFGEDNEQFF
TGTGCCAGCAGAGCCAGATTTGGGGAGGACAATGAGCAGTTCTTC
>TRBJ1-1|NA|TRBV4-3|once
CASSPLTGHIDPEAFF
TGCGCCAGCAGCCCCCTGACGGGACACATAGACCCTGAAGCTTTCTTT
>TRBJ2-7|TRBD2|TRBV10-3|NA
CAISEILAGVLYEQYF
TGTGCCATCAGTGAGATTCTAGCGGGGGTGCTCTACGAGCAGTACTTC
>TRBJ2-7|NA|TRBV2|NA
CASIRQARINRSYEQYF
TGTGCCAGCATTCGTCAGGCTCGGATCAATCGGTCCTACGAGCAGTACTTC
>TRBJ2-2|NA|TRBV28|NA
CASSFFENTGELFF
TGTGCCAGCAGTTTCTTTGAAAACACCGGGGAGCTGTTTTTT
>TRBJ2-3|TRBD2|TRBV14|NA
CASSQHRLAGDVDTQYF
TGTGCCAGCAGCCAACACCGACTAGCGGGAGATGTAGATACGCAGTATTTT
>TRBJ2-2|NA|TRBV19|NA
CASSPPTRGTGELFF
TGTGCCAGTAGTCCCCCAACGCGTGGCACCGGGGAGCTGTTTTTT
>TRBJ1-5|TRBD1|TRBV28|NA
CASSLVRGQYSNQPQHF
TGTGCCAGCAGTTTAGTAAGGGGACAGTATAGCAATCAGCCCCAGCATTTT
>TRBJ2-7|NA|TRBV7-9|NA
CASSFPTTGLNYEQYF
TGTGCCAGCAGCTTCCCAACAACGGGGCTAAACTACGAGCAGTACTTC
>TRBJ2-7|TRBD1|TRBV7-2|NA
CASSFSITPTGSSYEQYF
TGTGCCAGCAGCTTTAGTATCACTCCGACAGGGAGCTCCTACGAGCAGTACTTC
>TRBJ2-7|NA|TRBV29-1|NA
CSVEAPLTGVRYF
TGCAGCGTTGAAGCCCCACTGACCGGGGTTCGATACTTC
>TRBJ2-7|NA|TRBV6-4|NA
CASSGCGDYSYEQYF
TGTGCCAGCAGCGGCTGTGGGGATTACTCGTACGAGCAGTACTTC
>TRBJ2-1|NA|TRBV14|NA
CASRPAGERVTNEQFF
TGTGCCAGCAGGCCCGCAGGGGAGAGGGTAACTAATGAGCAGTTCTTC
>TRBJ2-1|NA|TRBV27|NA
CASSLRDLGSNVEQFF
TGTGCCAGCAGCTTACGGGACTTGGGGTCCAATGTTGAGCAGTTCTTC
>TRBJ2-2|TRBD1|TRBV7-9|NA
CASSPRKGAYAGELFF
TGTGCCAGCAGCCCCCGGAAGGGGGCATATGCCGGGGAGCTGTTTTTT
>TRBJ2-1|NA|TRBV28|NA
CASRTASSYNEQFF
TGTGCCAGCCGGACAGCCAGCTCCTACAATGAGCAGTTCTTC
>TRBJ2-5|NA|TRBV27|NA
CASSPDLFLGTQYF
TGTGCCAGCAGTCCGGACCTATTCTTAGGGACCCAGTACTTC